The clone carrying this TCR beta chain came up once. Per the original data handling: For nucleated cells, counts were estimated from reference gene primer amplification. Only in-frame clones appear in the TCRdb table, and some are missing; sequencing was by immunoSEQ multiplex PCR. Clonal size and the V and J genes are those of that table, whereas D and trimming came from the DNA. The data contain about 63,000 clones, about nine tenths of them singletons. The sample belongs to a study of blood T cell repertoires in COVID-19. Study summary: COVID-19 samples collected from the United States, Italy and Spain covered acute and convalescent phases. PBMCs, B-cell-depleted T cells, or T cells were the source of the cDNA or gDNA that made up the material.

V lost 3 bases and J 3 bases, leaving 11 bases between the germline ends. Per germline, CDR1 SNHLY and CDR2 FYNNEI. The CDR3 covers 14 residues. V usage is TRBV2 and J usage is TRBJ1-2; a possible D gene is TRBD1 (6 bases). This TCR was sampled from a human donor in a cohort sampled during active COVID-19. Sequencing input: peripheral blood. This CDR3 reads CASSEVRGYYGYTF. DNA for the CDR3: TGTGCCAGCAGTGAGGTTAGGGGGTACTATGGCTACACCTTC.